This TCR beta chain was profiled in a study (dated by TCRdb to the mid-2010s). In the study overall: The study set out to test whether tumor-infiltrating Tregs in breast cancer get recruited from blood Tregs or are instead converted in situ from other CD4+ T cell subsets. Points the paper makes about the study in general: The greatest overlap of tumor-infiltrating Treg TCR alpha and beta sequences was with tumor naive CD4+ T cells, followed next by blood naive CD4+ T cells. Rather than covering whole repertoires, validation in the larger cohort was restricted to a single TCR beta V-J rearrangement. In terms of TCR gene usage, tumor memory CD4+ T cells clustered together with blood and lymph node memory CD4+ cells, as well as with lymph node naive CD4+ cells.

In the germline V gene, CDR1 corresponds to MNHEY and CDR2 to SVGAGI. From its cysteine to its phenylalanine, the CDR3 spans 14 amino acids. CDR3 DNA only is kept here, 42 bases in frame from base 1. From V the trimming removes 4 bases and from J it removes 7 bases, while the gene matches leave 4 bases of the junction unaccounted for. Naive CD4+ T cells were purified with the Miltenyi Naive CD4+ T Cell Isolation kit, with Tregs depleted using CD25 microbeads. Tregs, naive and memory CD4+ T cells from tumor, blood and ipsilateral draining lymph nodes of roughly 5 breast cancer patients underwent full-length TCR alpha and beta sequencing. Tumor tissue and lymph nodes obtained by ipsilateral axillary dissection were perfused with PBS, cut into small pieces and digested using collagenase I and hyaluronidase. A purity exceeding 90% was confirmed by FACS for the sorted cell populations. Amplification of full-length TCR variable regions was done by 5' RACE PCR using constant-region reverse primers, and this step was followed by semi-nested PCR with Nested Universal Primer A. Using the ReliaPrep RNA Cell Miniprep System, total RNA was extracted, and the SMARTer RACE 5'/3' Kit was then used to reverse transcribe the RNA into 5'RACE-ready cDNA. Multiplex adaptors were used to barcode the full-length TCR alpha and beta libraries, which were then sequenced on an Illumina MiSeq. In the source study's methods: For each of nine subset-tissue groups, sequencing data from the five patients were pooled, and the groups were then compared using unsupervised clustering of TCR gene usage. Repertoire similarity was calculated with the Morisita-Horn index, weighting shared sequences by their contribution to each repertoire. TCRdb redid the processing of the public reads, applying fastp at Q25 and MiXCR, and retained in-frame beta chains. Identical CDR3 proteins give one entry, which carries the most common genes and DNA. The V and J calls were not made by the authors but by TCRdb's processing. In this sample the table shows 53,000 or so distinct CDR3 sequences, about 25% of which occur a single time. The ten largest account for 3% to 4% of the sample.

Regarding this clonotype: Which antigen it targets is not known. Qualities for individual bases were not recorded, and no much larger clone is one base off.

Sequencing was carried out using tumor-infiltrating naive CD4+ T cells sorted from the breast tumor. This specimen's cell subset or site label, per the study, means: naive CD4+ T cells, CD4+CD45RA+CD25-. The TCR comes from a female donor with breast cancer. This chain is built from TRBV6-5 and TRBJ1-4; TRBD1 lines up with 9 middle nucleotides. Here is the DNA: TGTGCCAGCAGTTTGGGGACAGGGCGTGAAAAACTGTTTTTT. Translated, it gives CASSLGTGREKLFF.